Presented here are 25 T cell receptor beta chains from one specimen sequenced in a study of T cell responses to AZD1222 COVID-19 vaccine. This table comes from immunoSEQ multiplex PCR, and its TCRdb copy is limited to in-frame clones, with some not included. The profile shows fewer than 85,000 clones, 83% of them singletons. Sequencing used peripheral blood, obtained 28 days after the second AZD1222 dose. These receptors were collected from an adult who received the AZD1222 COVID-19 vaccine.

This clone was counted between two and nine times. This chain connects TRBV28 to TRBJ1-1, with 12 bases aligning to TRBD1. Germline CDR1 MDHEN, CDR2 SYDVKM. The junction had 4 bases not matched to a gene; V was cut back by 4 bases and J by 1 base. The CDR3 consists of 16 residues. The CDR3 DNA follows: TGTGCCAGCAGTTGGGACAGGGGGCGCTGGAACACTGAAGCTTTCTTT. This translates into CASSWDRGRWNTEAFF.

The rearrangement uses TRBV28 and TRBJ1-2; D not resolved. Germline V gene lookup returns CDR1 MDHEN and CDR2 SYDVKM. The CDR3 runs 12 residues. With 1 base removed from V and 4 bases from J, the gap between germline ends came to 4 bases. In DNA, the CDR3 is TGTGCCAGCAGTTTATATACCTATGGCTACACCTTC. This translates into CASSLYTYGYTF.

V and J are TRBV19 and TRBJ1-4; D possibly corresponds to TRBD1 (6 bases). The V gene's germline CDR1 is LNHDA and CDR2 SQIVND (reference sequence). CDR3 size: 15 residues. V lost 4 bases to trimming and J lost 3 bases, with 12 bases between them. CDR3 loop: CASSTRQASNEKLFF. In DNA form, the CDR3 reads TGTGCCAGTAGTACAAGACAGGCGTCTAATGAAAAACTGTTTTTT.

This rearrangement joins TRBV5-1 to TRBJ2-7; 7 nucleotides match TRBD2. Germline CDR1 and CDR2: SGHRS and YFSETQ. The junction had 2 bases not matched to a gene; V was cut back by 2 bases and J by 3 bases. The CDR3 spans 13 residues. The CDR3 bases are TGCGCCAGCAGCTTCGGGACTATCTACGAGCAGTACTTC. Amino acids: CASSFGTIYEQYF.

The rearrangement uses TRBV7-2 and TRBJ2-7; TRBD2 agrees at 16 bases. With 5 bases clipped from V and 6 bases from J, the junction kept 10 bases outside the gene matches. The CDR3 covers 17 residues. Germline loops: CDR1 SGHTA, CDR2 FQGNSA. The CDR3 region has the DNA TGTGCCAGCAGCGCACCCGGGACTAGCGGGAGGGCCCGCGAGCAGTACTTC. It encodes CASSAPGTSGRAREQYF.

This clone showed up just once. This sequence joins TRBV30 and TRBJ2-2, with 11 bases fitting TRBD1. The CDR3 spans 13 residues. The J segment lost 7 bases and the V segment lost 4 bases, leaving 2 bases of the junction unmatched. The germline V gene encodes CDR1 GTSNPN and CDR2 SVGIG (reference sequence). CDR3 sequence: CAWKGQGVGELFF. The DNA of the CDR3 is TGTGCCTGGAAGGGACAGGGGGTCGGGGAGCTGTTTTTT. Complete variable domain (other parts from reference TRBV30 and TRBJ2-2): SQTIHQWPATLVQPVGSPLSLECTVEGTSNPNLYWYRQAAGRGLQLLFYSVGIGQISSEVPQNLSASRPQDRQFILSSKKLLLSDSGFYLCAWKGQGVGELFFGEGSRLTVL.

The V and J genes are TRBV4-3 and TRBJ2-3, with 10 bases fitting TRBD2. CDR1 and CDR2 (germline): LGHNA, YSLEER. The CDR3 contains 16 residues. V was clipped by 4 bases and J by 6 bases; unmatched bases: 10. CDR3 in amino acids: CASSLWTSGSLDTQYF. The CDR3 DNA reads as TGCGCCAGCAGCCTCTGGACTAGCGGTTCATTGGATACGCAGTATTTT.

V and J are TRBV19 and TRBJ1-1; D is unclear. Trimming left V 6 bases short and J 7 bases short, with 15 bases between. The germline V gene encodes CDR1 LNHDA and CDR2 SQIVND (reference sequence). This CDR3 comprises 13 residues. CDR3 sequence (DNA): TGTGCCAGTAGCCCCGGGGAAAGGTTTGAAGCTTTCTTT. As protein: CASSPGERFEAFF.

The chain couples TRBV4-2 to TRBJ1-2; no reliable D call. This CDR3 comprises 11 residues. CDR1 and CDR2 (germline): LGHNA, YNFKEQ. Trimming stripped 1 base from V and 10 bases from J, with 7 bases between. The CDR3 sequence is CASSQGQHYTF. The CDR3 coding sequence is TGTGCCAGCAGCCAAGGTCAGCACTACACCTTC.

The CDR3 loop is CASSLRVGPGSNQPQHF. CDR3 DNA sequence: TGTGCCAGCAGTTTAAGAGTTGGGCCAGGCAGCAATCAGCCCCAGCATTTT. The rearrangement uses TRBV28 and TRBJ1-5; D is uncertain. Trimming removed 2 bases at V and 1 base at J, with 15 bases between. From germline, CDR1 is MDHEN and CDR2 SYDVKM. This CDR3 is built from 17 residues.

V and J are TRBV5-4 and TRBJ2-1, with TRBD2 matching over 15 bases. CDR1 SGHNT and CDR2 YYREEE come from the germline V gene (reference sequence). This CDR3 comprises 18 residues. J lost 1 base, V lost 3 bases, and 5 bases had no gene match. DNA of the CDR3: TGTGCCAGCAGCTCCGGGACTAGCGGGAGGCCTTCCTACAATGAGCAGTTCTTC. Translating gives CASSSGTSGRPSYNEQFF.

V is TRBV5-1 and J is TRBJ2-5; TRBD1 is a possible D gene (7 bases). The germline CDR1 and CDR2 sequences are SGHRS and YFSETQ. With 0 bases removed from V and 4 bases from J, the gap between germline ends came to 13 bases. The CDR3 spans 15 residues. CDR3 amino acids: CASSLGQGGGETQYF. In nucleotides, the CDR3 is TGCGCCAGCAGCTTGGGACAGGGAGGAGGAGAGACCCAGTACTTC. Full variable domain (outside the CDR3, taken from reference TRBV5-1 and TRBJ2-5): KAGVTQTPRYLIKTRGQQVTLSCSPISGHRSVSWYQQTPGQGLQFLFEYFSETQRNKGNFPGRFSGRQFSNSRSEMNVSTLELGDSALYLCASSLGQGGGETQYFGPGTRLLVL.

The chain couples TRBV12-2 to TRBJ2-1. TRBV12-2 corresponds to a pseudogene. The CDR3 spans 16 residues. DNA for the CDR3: TGTGCAAGTCGCTCAAGACACCGGAGCTCCTACAATGAGCAGTTCTTC. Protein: CASRSRHRSSYNEQFF.

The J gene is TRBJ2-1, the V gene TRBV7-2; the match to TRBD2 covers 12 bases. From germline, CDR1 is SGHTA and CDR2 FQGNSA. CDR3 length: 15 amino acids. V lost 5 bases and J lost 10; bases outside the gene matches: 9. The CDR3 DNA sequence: TGTGCCAGCAGCACAGAACTAGCGGGAGGAGGAGAGCAGTTCTTC. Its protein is CASSTELAGGGEQFF.

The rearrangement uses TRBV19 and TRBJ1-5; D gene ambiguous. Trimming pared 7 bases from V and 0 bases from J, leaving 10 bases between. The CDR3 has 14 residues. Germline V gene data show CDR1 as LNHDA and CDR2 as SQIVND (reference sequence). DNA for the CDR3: TGTGCCAGTACCGACCAGGTTAGCAATCAGCCCCAGCATTTT. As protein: CASTDQVSNQPQHF.

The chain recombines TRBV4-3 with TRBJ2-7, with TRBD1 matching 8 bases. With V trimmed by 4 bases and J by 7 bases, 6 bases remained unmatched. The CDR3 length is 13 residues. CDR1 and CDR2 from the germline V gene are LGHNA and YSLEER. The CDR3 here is CASSLDRGREQYF. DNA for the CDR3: TGCGCCAGCAGCCTCGACAGGGGACGAGAGCAGTACTTC.

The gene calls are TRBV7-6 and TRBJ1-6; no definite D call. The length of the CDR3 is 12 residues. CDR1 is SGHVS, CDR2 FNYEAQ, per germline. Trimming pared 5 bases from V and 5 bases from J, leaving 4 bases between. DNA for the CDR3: TGTGCCAGCAGCCGCGATAATTCACCCCTCCACTTT. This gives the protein CASSRDNSPLHF.

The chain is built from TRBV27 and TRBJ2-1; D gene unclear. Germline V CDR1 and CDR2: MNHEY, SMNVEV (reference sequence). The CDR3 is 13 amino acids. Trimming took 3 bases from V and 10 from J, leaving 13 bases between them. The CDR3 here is CASSFGSVLEQFF. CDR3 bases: TGTGCCAGCAGTTTCGGCAGCGTTTTGGAGCAGTTCTTC.

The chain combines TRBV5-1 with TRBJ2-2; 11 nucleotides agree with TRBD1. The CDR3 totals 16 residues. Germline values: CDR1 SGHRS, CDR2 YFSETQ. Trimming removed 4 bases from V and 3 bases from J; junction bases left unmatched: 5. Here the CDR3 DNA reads TGCGCCAGCAGCCGAGGGACAGGGGGTGACACCGGGGAGCTGTTTTTT. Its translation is CASSRGTGGDTGELFF.

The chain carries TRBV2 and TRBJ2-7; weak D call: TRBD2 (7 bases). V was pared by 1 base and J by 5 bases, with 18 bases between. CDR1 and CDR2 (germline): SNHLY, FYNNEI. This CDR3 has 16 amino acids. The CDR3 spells CASSEGTGGRINEQYF. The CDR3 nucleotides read TGTGCCAGCAGTGAAGGTACCGGGGGGCGGATAAACGAGCAGTACTTC.

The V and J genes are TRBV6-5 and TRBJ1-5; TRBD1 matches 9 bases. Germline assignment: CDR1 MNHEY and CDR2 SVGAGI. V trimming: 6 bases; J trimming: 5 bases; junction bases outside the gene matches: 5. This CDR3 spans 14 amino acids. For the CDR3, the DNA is TGTGCCAGCAGGGAGACAGGGGGGGATCAGCCCCAGCATTTT. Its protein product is CASRETGGDQPQHF.

CDR3 DNA sequence: TGTGCCAGCAGCTTAGGGACCACCACCGGGGAGCTGTTTTTT. Translation gives CASSLGTTTGELFF. V gene TRBV7-9 combines with J gene TRBJ2-2; no firm D call. The V gene's germline CDR1 is SEHNR and CDR2 FQNEAQ (reference sequence). The CDR3 is made up of 14 amino acids. The V end lost 1 base, the J end lost 4 bases, and 7 bases lay between the germline ends.

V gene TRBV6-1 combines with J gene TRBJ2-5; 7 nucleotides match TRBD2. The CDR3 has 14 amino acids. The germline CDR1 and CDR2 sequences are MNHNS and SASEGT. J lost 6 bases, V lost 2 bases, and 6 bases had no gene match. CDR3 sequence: CASSETAGEKTQYF. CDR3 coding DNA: TGTGCCAGCAGTGAAACTGCGGGAGAAAAGACCCAGTACTTC.

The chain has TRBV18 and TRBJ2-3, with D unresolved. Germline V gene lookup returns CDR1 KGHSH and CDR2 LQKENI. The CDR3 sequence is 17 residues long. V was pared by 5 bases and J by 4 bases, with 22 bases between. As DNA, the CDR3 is TGTGCCAGCTCAGGAGAAAGGTTCCCGGACGTGTCAGATACGCAGTATTTT. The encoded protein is CASSGERFPDVSDTQYF.

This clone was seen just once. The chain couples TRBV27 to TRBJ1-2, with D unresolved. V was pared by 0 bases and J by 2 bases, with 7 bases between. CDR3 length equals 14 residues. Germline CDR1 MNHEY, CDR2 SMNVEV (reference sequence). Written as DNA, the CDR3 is TGTGCCAGCAGTTTATCAGGCAGGAACTATGGCTACACCTTC. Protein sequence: CASSLSGRNYGYTF.